A single sample is the source of the 28 T cell receptor beta chains below, sequenced in a study of T cell clonality in common variable immunodeficiency. TCRdb keeps only in-frame clones here, not all; method: immunoSEQ multiplex PCR. The sample contains about 81,000 clones, none of them singletons. Sequenced material: peripheral blood mononuclear cells. These receptors were collected from a person aged 18 to 69 in good health.

This clone was recorded at least ten times. The DNA ends 3 residues before the CDR3 does, and the rest of the CDR3 is filled in from the germline J gene. The chain employs TRBV4-1 and TRBJ2-2, with TRBD2 matching 10 bases. V gave up 2 bases and J gave up 4 bases; unmatched junction bases: 4. The germline gives CDR1 MGHRA, CDR2 YSYEKL. This CDR3 region has 16 residues. The CDR3 bases that were read are TGCGCCAGCAGCCAACTAGCGGGAGTTATCACCGGGGAG. Amino acid sequence: CASSQLAGVITGE. The full CDR3 protein is CASSQLAGVITGELFF.

This clone was observed many times. The read is 3 residues too short to cover the CDR3 end, so that end is filled in from the germline J gene. The chain is built from TRBV5-6 and TRBJ1-2; 7 positions agree with TRBD1. Per germline, CDR1 SGHDT and CDR2 YYEEEE. The CDR3 totals 15 residues. The sequenced part of the CDR3 DNA is TGTGCCAGCATCGAAACGAAACAGGGGTTAAGCGGC. Translated, it gives CASIETKQGLSG. The whole CDR3 protein reads CASIETKQGLSGYTF.

This clone came up many times. Read data end 3 residues before the CDR3 end; the end is taken from the germline J gene. The chain employs TRBV12-3 or TRBV12-4 and TRBJ2-1, with TRBD1 identical over 8 bases. The trim removed 6 bases at V and 3 bases at J, leaving 7 bases unmatched. CDR3 size: 15 residues. CDR3 protein: CASSSPGGSYNEQFF. The sequenced part of the CDR3 DNA is TGTGCCAGCAGCTCTCCAGGGGGCAGCTACAATGAG.

In this sample, this clone turned up many times. The read stops 3 residues short of the end of the CDR3; the missing end is completed from the germline J gene. This chain links TRBV11-2 with TRBJ2-7, with D possibly being TRBD2 (6 bases). CDR1 is SGHAT, CDR2 FQNNGV, per germline. This CDR3 comprises 15 residues. V shed 7 bases and J shed 5 bases, with 21 bases lying between them. This CDR3 is CASIGRRGLRNEQYF. The CDR3 DNA, read in part, is TGTGCCAGCATCGGCCGACGGGGACTTAGAAACGAG.

In its sample, this clone was seen many times. Sequence at one end of the junction differs from germline and may be a read error. With the read ending 3 residues before the CDR3 end, the germline J gene is used to fill in that end. The chain has TRBV7-7 and TRBJ2-7, with D uncertain. The CDR3 sequence is 12 residues long. Per germline, CDR1 SSHAT and CDR2 FNYEAQ (reference sequence). CDR3 in amino acids: CASSLKGYEQYF. CDR3 DNA (partial): TGTGCTAGCAGCTTAAAGGGTTACGAG.

This clone appeared many times. The CDR3 extends 3 residues past the end of the read, so its final part is completed from the germline J gene. The genes are TRBV12-3 or TRBV12-4 and TRBJ1-5, with unresolved D. This CDR3 has 13 amino acids. Trimming stripped 5 bases from V and 7 bases from J, with 12 bases between. The covered CDR3 bases are TGTGCCAGCAGTCCCTCGGGGTGGCAGCCC. This gives the protein CASSPSGWQP. The complete CDR3 reads CASSPSGWQPQHF.

This clone was recorded at least ten times. The CDR3 end lies 3 residues beyond the end of the read and is filled in from the germline J gene. The chain recombines TRBV30 with TRBJ2-6; D unresolved. The germline V gene has CDR1 GTSNPN and CDR2 SVGIG (reference sequence). The CDR3 has 19 residues. V was trimmed by 2 bases and J by 0 bases, leaving 20 bases between them. CDR3 DNA (partial): TGTGCCTGGAGTCCCCCTGTGTCACAGATTTACTCTGGGGCCAACGTC. This codes for CAWSPPVSQIYSGANV. The whole CDR3 sequence is CAWSPPVSQIYSGANVLTF.

This clone was seen many times. The CDR3 goes on 3 residues after the read ends, and that part is filled in from the germline J gene. The V call is TRBV20-1, the J call TRBJ2-1; 7 bases align to TRBD2. V lost 1 base, J lost 7 bases, and 1 base stayed unmatched. This CDR3 contains 12 residues. Germline V gene lookup returns CDR1 DFQATT and CDR2 SNEGSKA (reference sequence). The CDR3 bases that were read are TGCAGTGCTAGAGCCGGGGGGAATGAG. Translation: CSARAGGNE. The entire CDR3 protein reads CSARAGGNEQFF.

This clone was observed many times. The read terminates 3 residues ahead of where the CDR3 ends, so the germline J gene completes it. The V and J genes are TRBV19 and TRBJ1-5, with 9 bases identical to TRBD1. The germline V gene encodes CDR1 LNHDA and CDR2 SQIVND (reference sequence). J lost 2 bases, V lost 5 bases, and 10 bases had no gene match. The CDR3 totals 17 residues. The sequenced part of the CDR3 DNA is TGTGCCAGTAGTCCGGGGACAGGGACGTATGGCAATCAGCCC. Translation: CASSPGTGTYGNQP. The full CDR3 sequence reads CASSPGTGTYGNQPQHF. The complete variable domain, with remaining parts taken from reference TRBV19 and TRBJ1-5, reads DGGITQSPKYLFRKEGQNVTLSCEQNLNHDAMYWYRQDPGQGLRLIYYSQIVNDFQKGDIAEGYSVSREKKESFPLTVTSAQKNPTAFYLCASSPGTGTYGNQPQHFGDGTRLSIL.

In its sample, this clone was seen many times. With the read ending 3 residues before the CDR3 end, the germline J gene is used to fill in that end. The V and J genes are TRBV19 and TRBJ1-5; 7 nucleotides match TRBD1. The V and J ends lost 10 bases and 0 bases, in that order; junction bases with no gene match: 9. The CDR3 loop spans 15 amino acids. In germline, CDR1 is LNHDA, CDR2 SQIVND (reference sequence). This CDR3 reads CATSPGGNSNQPQHF. The CDR3 bases that were read are TGTGCCACCTCACCAGGGGGAAATAGCAATCAGCCC.

This clone was counted ten times or more. The read terminates 3 residues ahead of where the CDR3 ends, so the germline J gene completes it. The chain joins TRBV6-1 to TRBJ2-3; 11 bases fit TRBD2. Trimming at V came to 4 bases and at J to 4 bases, leaving 1 base not matched to a gene. The CDR3 length is 14 residues. The V gene's germline CDR1 is MNHNS and CDR2 SASEGT. The CDR3 is CASSGTSGPDTQYF. The DNA read from the CDR3 is TGTGCCAGCAGTGGGACTAGCGGGCCAGATACG.

At least ten counts were recorded for this clone. The CDR3 extends 3 residues past the end of the read, so its final part is completed from the germline J gene. The V and J genes are TRBV9 and TRBJ2-3; no definite D call. Germline V gene data show CDR1 as SGDLS and CDR2 as YYNGEE. Trimming cost V 3 bases and J 0 bases, with 14 bases left between them. The CDR3 spans 16 residues. CDR3 DNA, as far as it was read: TGTGCCAGCAGCGCCAGACTCCGTGCTAGCACAGATACG. This sequence encodes CASSARLRASTDT. The whole CDR3 sequence is CASSARLRASTDTQYF.

This clone showed up many times. The read gets to within 3 residues of the CDR3 end, and the germline J gene fills in the rest. This chain links TRBV18 with TRBJ1-1; weak D call: TRBD1 (6 bases). V was shortened by 3 bases and J by 1 base, with 9 bases between the two germline ends. This CDR3 is built from 14 residues. Germline lookup yields CDR1 KGHSH and CDR2 LQKENI. This chain's CDR3 is CASSPYRENTEAFF. The part of the CDR3 DNA that was read is TGTGCCAGCTCACCTTACAGGGAGAACACTGAA. Filled out from reference TRBV18 and TRBJ1-1, the complete variable domain reads NAGVMQNPRHLVRRRGQEARLRCSPMKGHSHVYWYRQLPEEGLKFMVYLQKENIIDESGMPKERFSAEFPKEGPSILRIQQVVRGDSAAYFCASSPYRENTEAFFGQGTRLTVV.

In this sample, this clone turned up many times. The read ends 3 residues early relative to the CDR3; the germline J gene fills the gap. The rearrangement uses TRBV20-1 and TRBJ2-6; tentatively, D is TRBD1 (5 bases). Trimming took 5 bases from V and 0 from J, leaving 14 bases between them. The CDR3 is made up of 16 amino acids. Germline V lookup: CDR1 DFQATT, CDR2 SNEGSKA (reference sequence). CDR3 bases read: TGCAGTGCTGCGAGGCAGGGTATCTCTGGGGCCAACGTC. Translated, it gives CSAARQGISGANV. The whole CDR3 is CSAARQGISGANVLTF.

This clone has a count of ten or more. The read ends 3 residues shy of where the CDR3 ends; the end is completed using the germline J gene. V usage is TRBV7-3 and J usage is TRBJ2-3; D not certain. The ends were cut back, 2 bases at V and 1 base at J, with 7 bases in the middle. The CDR3 runs 14 residues. Germline-derived CDR1 and CDR2 are SGHTA and FQGTGA. The CDR3: CASSLLGGTDTQYF. The CDR3 DNA, read in part, is TGTGCCAGCAGCTTACTAGGCGGCACAGATACG.

This clone was picked up many times. The CDR3 end falls 3 residues outside the read, so it is completed with the germline J gene. The V gene is TRBV28, the J gene TRBJ2-7; TRBD1 aligns across 9 bases. The germline gives CDR1 MDHEN, CDR2 SYDVKM. Trimming at V came to 6 bases and at J to 4 bases, leaving 10 bases not matched to a gene. The CDR3 spans 15 residues. CDR3 DNA, as far as it was read: TGTGCCAGCAGCTCCCCGGGACAGGGAAAGTACGAG. Translated: CASSSPGQGKYE. The complete CDR3 protein is CASSSPGQGKYEQYF.

Many counts were recorded for this clone. Read data end 3 residues before the CDR3 end; the end is taken from the germline J gene. The J gene is TRBJ1-1, the V gene TRBV7-2; possible D gene TRBD1, 6 bases. CDR1 and CDR2 from the germline V gene are SGHTA and FQGNSA. V lost 5 bases, J lost 4 bases, and 14 bases lay in between. The CDR3 contains 14 residues. CDR3 sequence reads: CASSTYGTSTEAFF. The DNA read from the CDR3 is TGTGCCAGCAGCACTTATGGGACAAGCACTGAA.

This clone showed up many times. The read terminates 3 residues ahead of where the CDR3 ends, so the germline J gene completes it. This chain uses TRBV7-2 with TRBJ2-3; no firm D call. CDR1 is SGHTA and CDR2 is FQGNSA in the germline V gene. The V end was cut by 1 base, the J end by 3 bases, with 8 bases between. The CDR3 has 14 residues. The CDR3 bases that were read are TGTGCCAGCAGCTTAGGTGAACTTACAGATACG. This sequence encodes CASSLGELTDT. Given in full, the CDR3 is CASSLGELTDTQYF.

This clone came up many times. Read coverage stops 3 residues before the CDR3 terminus; the germline J gene supplies the remainder. This chain connects TRBV3-1 (or the pseudogene TRBV3-2) to TRBJ2-3; 12 nucleotides align to TRBD2. The trim removed 3 bases at V and 3 bases at J, leaving 7 bases unmatched. This CDR3 has 17 residues. The germline V gene encodes CDR1 LGHDT and CDR2 YNNKEL (reference sequence). The CDR3: CASSQELTSGRTDTQYF. CDR3 DNA (partial): TGTGCCAGCAGCCAGGAATTAACTAGCGGGAGGACAGATACG.

This clone has more than one count but fewer than ten. The DNA ends 3 residues before the CDR3 does, and the rest of the CDR3 is filled in from the germline J gene. This rearrangement joins TRBV19 to TRBJ2-1; 13 bases fit TRBD2. Germline CDR1 and CDR2: LNHDA and SQIVND (reference sequence). The CDR3 is made up of 17 amino acids. The ends lost 7 bases at V and 6 bases at J; junction bases unmatched: 12. The DNA read from the CDR3 is TGTGCCAGTAAAAATTTCGTGGGACTAGCGGGAAGCAATGAG. This encodes CASKNFVGLAGSNE. The whole CDR3 protein reads CASKNFVGLAGSNEQFF.

This clone was detected ten times or more. The observed sequence ends 3 residues before the CDR3 terminus, with the missing tail filled in from the germline J gene. J is TRBJ1-1 and V is TRBV19, with D tentatively TRBD1 (6 bases). Germline CDR1 LNHDA, CDR2 SQIVND (reference sequence). The CDR3 is 15 residues long. V was pared by 3 bases and J by 1 base, with 12 bases between. The CDR3 DNA, read in part, is TGTGCCAGTAGTATGAAGGGACACCCGAACACTGAA. Its translation: CASSMKGHPNTE. The CDR3 in full is CASSMKGHPNTEAFF.

For this clone: The read terminates 3 residues before the CDR3 end, so the remaining end is supplied by the germline J gene. The gene calls are TRBV10-2 and TRBJ2-2; tentatively, D is TRBD2 (6 bases). Germline CDR1 WSHSY, CDR2 SAAADI. This CDR3 has 15 residues. Trimming cost V 4 bases and J 4 bases, with 13 bases left between them. The sequenced CDR3 bases are TGCGCCAGCAGTGGCACTAGCCCAACCACCGGGGAG. Its translation is CASSGTSPTTGE. The CDR3 reads in full as CASSGTSPTTGELFF.

This clone was found many times. The read ends 3 residues shy of where the CDR3 ends; the end is completed using the germline J gene. This chain joins TRBV5-1 and TRBJ1-3; TRBD1 matches at 8 bases. Germline V gene data show CDR1 as SGHRS and CDR2 as YFSETQ. V lost 0 bases and J lost 3; bases outside the gene matches: 8. CDR3 size: 17 residues. The DNA read from the CDR3 is TGCGCCAGCAGCTTGGGCCGGCAGGGGGCGGATGGAAACACC. Translated: CASSLGRQGADGNT. The entire CDR3 protein reads CASSLGRQGADGNTIYF.

In its sample, this clone was seen many times. Read data end 3 residues before the CDR3 end; the end is taken from the germline J gene. The V call is TRBV5-1, the J call TRBJ2-7; 13 bases are shared with TRBD2. V lost 4 bases, J lost 2 bases, and 12 bases stayed unmatched. The germline CDR1 and CDR2 sequences are SGHRS and YFSETQ. The CDR3 consists of 18 residues. This CDR3 reads CASSGGLAGLKSAYEQYF. CDR3 bases read: TGCGCCAGCAGCGGGGGACTAGCGGGATTAAAGAGCGCCTACGAG.

This clone came up many times. Partial CDR3 DNA: TGTGCCAGCATCGGACAAGTCCAAGAGACC. Its protein is CASIGQVQET. The whole CDR3 protein reads CASIGQVQETQYF. V and J are TRBV2 and TRBJ2-5, with TRBD1 as a possible D gene (5 bases). Sequencing ends 3 residues short of the CDR3 end; the germline J gene provides the rest. V lost 7 bases and J 1 base, leaving 10 bases between the germline ends. Germline lookup yields CDR1 SNHLY and CDR2 FYNNEI. The CDR3 loop spans 13 amino acids. The complete variable domain, with remaining parts taken from reference TRBV2 and TRBJ2-5, reads EPEVTQTPSHQVTQMGQEVILRCVPISNHLYFYWYRQILGQKVEFLVSFYNNEISEKSEIFDDQFSVERPDGSNFTLKIRSTKLEDSAMYFCASIGQVQETQYFGPGTRLLVL.

The table lists this clone with many counts. Read sequence stops 3 residues before the CDR3 end, and the germline J gene provides the missing end. J is TRBJ2-1 and V is TRBV7-3; D may be TRBD2 (6 bases). Trimming left V 3 bases short and J 0 bases short, with 12 bases between. This CDR3 has 16 amino acids. Germline CDR1 SGHTA, CDR2 FQGTGA. The chain's CDR3 is CASSFSAGSSYNEQFF. The sequenced part of the CDR3 DNA is TGTGCCAGCAGCTTTAGCGCGGGAAGCTCCTACAATGAG.

This clone appeared many times. Coverage ceases 3 residues before the CDR3 finishes, and the germline J gene fills in the end. The rearrangement joins TRBV7-8 to TRBJ2-1, with D possibly TRBD2 on 5 matching bases. Trimming cost V 8 bases and J 9 bases, with 11 bases left between them. The CDR3 has 11 residues. Germline V gene lookup returns CDR1 SGHVS and CDR2 FQNEAQ. The DNA read from the CDR3 is TGTGCCAGCCGTCTCGCGGGTGAG. The encoded protein is CASRLAGE. The CDR3 in full is CASRLAGEQFF.

This clone was seen many times. The DNA ends 3 residues before the CDR3 does, and the rest of the CDR3 is filled in from the germline J gene. The V call is TRBV20-1, the J call TRBJ2-5; D unresolved. V dropped 1 base and J dropped 5 bases, with 8 bases sitting between them. Per germline, CDR1 DFQATT and CDR2 SNEGSKA (reference sequence). This CDR3 contains 12 residues. The CDR3 loop reads CSARGLSETQYF. CDR3 DNA, as far as it was read: TGCAGTGCTAGAGGTTTATCGGAGACC.